The clone carrying this T cell receptor beta chain was observed many times. This sample was included in a study of patients and donors after allogeneic stem cell transplantation. TCRdb re-called the RT-PCR reads through MiXCR, storing one row per CDR3 protein. The sample shows hundreds of thousands of distinct CDR3 sequences, 16% of them seen only once. This CDR3 is built from 18 residues. Germline loops: CDR1 SGHRS, CDR2 YFSETQ. V lost 3 bases and J 4 bases, leaving 25 bases between the germline ends. This receptor was obtained from a human donor who was either an allogeneic HSCT recipient or a stem cell or donor lymphocyte infusion donor (not recorded which). It is not recorded whose cells these are; they may come from a transplant donor. The V gene is TRBV5-1, the J gene TRBJ2-5; D is undetermined. What was sequenced was blood, either unsorted or a sorted T cell fraction (not recorded which). Here the CDR3 DNA reads TGCGCCAGCAGCTCCACTACCTCGATCCGGGTCCCGGTAGAGACCCAGTACTTC. Translating it yields CASSSTTSIRVPVETQYF.